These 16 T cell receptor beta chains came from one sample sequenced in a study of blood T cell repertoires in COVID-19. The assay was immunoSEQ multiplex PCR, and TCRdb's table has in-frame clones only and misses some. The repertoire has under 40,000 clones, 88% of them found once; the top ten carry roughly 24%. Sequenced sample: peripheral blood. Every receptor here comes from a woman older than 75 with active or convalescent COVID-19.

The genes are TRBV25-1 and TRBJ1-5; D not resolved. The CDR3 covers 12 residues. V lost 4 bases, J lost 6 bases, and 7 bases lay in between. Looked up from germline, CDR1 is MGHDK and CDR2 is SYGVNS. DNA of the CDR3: TGTGCCAGCAGTGTCGGGGTTCAGCCCCAGCATTTT. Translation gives CASSVGVQPQHF. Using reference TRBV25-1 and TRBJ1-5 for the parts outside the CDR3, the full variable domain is EADIYQTPRYLVIGTGKKITLECSQTMGHDKMYWYQQDPGMELHLIHYSYGVNSTEKGDLSSESTVSRIRTEHFPLTLESARPSHTSQYLCASSVGVQPQHFGDGTRLSIL.

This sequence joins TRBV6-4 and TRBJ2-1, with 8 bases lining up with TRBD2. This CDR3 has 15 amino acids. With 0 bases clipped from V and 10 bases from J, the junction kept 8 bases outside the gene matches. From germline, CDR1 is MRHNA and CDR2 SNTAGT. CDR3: CASSDSGGGPVEQFF. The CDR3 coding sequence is TGTGCCAGCAGTGACTCCGGGGGGGGGCCGGTAGAGCAGTTCTTC.

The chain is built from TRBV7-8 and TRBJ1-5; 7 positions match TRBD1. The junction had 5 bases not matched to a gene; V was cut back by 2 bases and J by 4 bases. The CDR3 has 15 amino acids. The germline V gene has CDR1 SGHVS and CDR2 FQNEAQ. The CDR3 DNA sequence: TGTGCCAGCAGCTTAACAGGGGCCGTGAATCAGCCCCAGCATTTT. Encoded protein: CASSLTGAVNQPQHF. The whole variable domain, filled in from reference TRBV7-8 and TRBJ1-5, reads GAGVSQSPRYKVAKRGQDVALRCDPISGHVSLFWYQQALGQGPEFLTYFQNEAQLDKSGLPSDRFFAERPEGSVSTLKIQRTQQEDSAVYLCASSLTGAVNQPQHFGDGTRLSIL.

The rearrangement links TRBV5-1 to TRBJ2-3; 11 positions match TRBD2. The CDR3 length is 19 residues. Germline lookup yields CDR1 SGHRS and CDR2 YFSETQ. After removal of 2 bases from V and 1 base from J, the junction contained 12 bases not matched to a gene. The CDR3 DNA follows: TGCGCCAGCAGCTTAGTAGATTTAGCGGGGGGGCCCGGCACAGATACGCAGTATTTT. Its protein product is CASSLVDLAGGPGTDTQYF. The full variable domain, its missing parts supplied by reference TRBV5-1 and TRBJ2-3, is KAGVTQTPRYLIKTRGQQVTLSCSPISGHRSVSWYQQTPGQGLQFLFEYFSETQRNKGNFPGRFSGRQFSNSRSEMNVSTLELGDSALYLCASSLVDLAGGPGTDTQYFGPGTRLTVL.

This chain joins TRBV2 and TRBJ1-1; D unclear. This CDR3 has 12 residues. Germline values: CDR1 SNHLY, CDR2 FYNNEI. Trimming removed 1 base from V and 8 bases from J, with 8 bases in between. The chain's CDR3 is CASSEVDWEAFF. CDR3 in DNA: TGTGCCAGCAGTGAAGTGGACTGGGAAGCTTTCTTT.

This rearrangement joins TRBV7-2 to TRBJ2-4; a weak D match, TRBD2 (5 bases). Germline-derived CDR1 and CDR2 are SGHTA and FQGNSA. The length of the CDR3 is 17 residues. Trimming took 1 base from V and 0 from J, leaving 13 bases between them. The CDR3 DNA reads TGTGCCAGCAGCTTAGTGCTTACAGCGGTAGCCAAAAACATTCAGTACTTC. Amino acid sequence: CASSLVLTAVAKNIQYF.

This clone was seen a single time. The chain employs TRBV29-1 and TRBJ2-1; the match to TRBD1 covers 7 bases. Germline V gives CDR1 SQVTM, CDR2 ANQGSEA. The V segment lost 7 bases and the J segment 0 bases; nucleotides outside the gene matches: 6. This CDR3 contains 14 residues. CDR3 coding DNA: TGCAGCGCCAAAGGGGGCCCCTCCTACAATGAGCAGTTCTTC. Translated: CSAKGGPSYNEQFF.

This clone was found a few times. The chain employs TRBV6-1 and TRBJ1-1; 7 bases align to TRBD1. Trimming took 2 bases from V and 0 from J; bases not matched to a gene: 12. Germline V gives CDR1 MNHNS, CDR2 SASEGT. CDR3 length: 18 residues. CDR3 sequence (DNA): TGTGCCAGCAGTGAATATGGTCCAGGGGGGACGATGAACACTGAAGCTTTCTTT. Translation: CASSEYGPGGTMNTEAFF.

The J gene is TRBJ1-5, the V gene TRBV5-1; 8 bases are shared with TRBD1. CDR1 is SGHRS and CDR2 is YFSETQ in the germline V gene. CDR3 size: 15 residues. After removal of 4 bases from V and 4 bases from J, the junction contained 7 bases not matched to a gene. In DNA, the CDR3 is TGCGCCAGCAGCGCCACAGGGGGAAGTAATCAGCCCCAGCATTTT. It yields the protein CASSATGGSNQPQHF.

The CDR3 here is CASSLVEATNEKLFF. In nucleotides, the CDR3 is TGTGCCAGCAGCTTAGTGGAGGCAACTAATGAAAAACTGTTTTTT. This chain joins TRBV11-2 and TRBJ1-4; D gene uncertain. This CDR3 has 15 amino acids. The V end lost 1 base, the J end lost 0 bases, and 6 bases lay between the germline ends. The germline V gene has CDR1 SGHAT and CDR2 FQNNGV.

This chain's CDR3 is CASSQDGTASGGRFDTQYF. DNA for the CDR3: TGTGCCAGCAGCCAAGATGGAACTGCTAGCGGGGGGAGGTTTGATACGCAGTATTTT. The J gene is TRBJ2-3, the V gene TRBV4-2, with 11 bases fitting TRBD2. CDR1 is LGHNA, CDR2 YNFKEQ, per germline. V dropped 0 bases and J dropped 6; count of bases not matched to a gene: 14. The CDR3 contains 19 residues.

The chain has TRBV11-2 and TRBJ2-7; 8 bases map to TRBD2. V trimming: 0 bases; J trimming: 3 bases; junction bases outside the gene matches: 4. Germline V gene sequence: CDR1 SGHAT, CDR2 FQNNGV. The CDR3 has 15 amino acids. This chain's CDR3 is CASSLESGGHYEQYF. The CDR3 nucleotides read TGTGCCAGCAGCTTAGAGTCGGGGGGGCACTACGAGCAGTACTTC.

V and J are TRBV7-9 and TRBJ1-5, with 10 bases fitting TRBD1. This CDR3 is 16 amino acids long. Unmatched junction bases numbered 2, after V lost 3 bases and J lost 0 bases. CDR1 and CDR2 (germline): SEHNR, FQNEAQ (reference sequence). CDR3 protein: CASSLGQGRSNQPQHF. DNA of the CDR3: TGTGCCAGCAGCTTGGGACAGGGGCGTAGCAATCAGCCCCAGCATTTT.

CDR3 coding DNA: TGTGCCAGCAGCGAAGACACAAGTGAGCAGTTCTTC. It yields the protein CASSEDTSEQFF. This chain uses TRBV12-3 or TRBV12-4 with TRBJ2-1; D remains ambiguous. The germline V and J ends were trimmed by 6 bases and 9 bases, with 12 bases remaining between them. The CDR3 covers 12 residues.

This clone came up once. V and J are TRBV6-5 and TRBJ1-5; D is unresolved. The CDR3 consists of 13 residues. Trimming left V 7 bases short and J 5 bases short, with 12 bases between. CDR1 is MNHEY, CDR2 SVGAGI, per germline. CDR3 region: CASTWERDQPQHF. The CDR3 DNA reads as TGTGCCAGCACTTGGGAGAGGGATCAGCCCCAGCATTTT.

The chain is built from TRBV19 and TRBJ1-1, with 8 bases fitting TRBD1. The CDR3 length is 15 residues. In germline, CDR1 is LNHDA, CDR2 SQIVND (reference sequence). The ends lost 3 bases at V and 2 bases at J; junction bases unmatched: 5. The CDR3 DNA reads TGTGCCAGTAGTATCCCACAGGGGGTTAACACTGAAGCTTTCTTT. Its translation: CASSIPQGVNTEAFF.